Described below is a single TCR beta chain sequence and its context. The antigen remains undetermined. The data stem from a study of cytomegalovirus exposure and HLA in healthy donors. About the study: The same platform used for the approximately 700 first-cohort repertoires was also used for the 120 or so validation repertoires, as a later analysis reported.

CDR3 length: 16 amino acids. Separate from the approximately 700-subject first cohort was the approximately 120-subject validation cohort, to which the donors belonged. Sequencing was performed with immunoSEQ multiplex PCR; in TCRdb, only in-frame clones are kept and a portion is missing. The data show around 350,000 clones, 70% to 90% seen once. Findings of the study overall: According to a subsequent analysis, TCR clusters from the first cohort were inclined to appear together in the roughly 120 validation repertoires. The classifier reportedly diagnosed cytomegalovirus status with high specificity and sensitivity.

The chain employs TRBV12-2 and TRBJ1-5. TRBV12-2 is a pseudogene. What was sequenced was PBMCs. The clonotype was recovered from a woman aged 18-30 years in good health and CMV-seronegative. The CDR3 spells CASRSLYRVSLRPQHF. DNA for the CDR3: TGTGCAAGTCGTTCCCTATATCGAGTCTCGCTCCGGCCCCAGCATTTT.